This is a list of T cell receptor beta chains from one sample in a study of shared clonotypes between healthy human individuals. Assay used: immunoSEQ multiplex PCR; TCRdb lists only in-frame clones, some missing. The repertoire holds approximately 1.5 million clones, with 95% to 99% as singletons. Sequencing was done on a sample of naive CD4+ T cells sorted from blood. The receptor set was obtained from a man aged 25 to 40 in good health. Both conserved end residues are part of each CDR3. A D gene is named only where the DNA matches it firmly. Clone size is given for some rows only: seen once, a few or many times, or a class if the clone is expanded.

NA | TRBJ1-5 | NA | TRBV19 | CASFDGPNQPQHF | TGTGCCAGTTTCGACGGGCCCAATCAGCCCCAGCATTTT
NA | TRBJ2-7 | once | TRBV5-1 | CASSLPGDEQYF | TGCGCCAGCAGCCTCCCCGGGGACGAGCAGTACTTC
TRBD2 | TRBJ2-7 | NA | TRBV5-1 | CASSGGLAGIYEQYF | TGCGCCAGCAGCGGGGGACTAGCGGGAATTTACGAGCAGTACTTC
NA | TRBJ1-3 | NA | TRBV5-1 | CASSDRTGNTIYF | TGCGCCAGCAGCGACAGGACTGGAAACACCATATATTTT
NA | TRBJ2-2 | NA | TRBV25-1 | CASSPSNTGELFF | TGTGCCAGCAGTCCGTCTAACACCGGGGAGCTGTTTTTT
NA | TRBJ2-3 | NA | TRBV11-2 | CASSFPRGVTDTQYF | TGTGCCAGCAGCTTTCCCAGGGGTGTCACAGATACGCAGTATTTT
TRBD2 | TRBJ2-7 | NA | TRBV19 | CASSIGISASGYYEQYF | TGTGCCAGTAGTATCGGTATTTCGGCTAGCGGGTACTACGAGCAGTACTTC
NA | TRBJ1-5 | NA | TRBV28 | CASSAGVHQPQHF | TGTGCCAGCAGTGCCGGGGTGCATCAGCCCCAGCATTTT
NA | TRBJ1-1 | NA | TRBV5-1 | CASSLGRDTSRPTEAFF | TGCGCCAGCAGCTTAGGTCGGGACACAAGTAGACCCACTGAAGCTTTCTTT
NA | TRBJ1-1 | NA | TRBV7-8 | CASSAATYMNTEAFF | TGTGCCAGCAGCGCCGCGACTTACATGAACACTGAAGCTTTCTTT
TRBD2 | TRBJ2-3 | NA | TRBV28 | CASSSYLPGLAGEVDTQYF | TGTGCCAGCAGTTCTTATCTTCCGGGACTAGCGGGAGAGGTAGATACGCAGTATTTT
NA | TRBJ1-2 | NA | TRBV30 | CAWRVGRGRGGYTF | TGTGCCTGGAGAGTCGGCAGGGGCCGAGGTGGCTACACCTTC
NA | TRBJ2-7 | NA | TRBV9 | CASSEGLAYEQYF | TGTGCCAGCAGCGAAGGGTTGGCCTACGAGCAGTACTTC
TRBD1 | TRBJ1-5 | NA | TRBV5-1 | CASSDGTGINQPQHF | TGCGCCAGCAGTGACGGGACAGGAATCAATCAGCCCCAGCATTTT
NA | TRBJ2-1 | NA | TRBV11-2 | CASSFGDIYNEQFF | TGTGCCAGCAGCTTTGGGGACATCTACAATGAGCAGTTCTTC
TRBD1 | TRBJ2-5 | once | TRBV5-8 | CASSGWTGRGETQYF | TGTGCCAGCAGCGGGTGGACAGGTCGAGGGGAGACCCAGTACTTC
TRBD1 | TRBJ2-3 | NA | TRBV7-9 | CASSQGQYTDTQYF | TGTGCCAGCAGCCAGGGACAGTACACAGATACGCAGTATTTT
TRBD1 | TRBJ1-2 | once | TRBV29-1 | CSVAGTGGYGYTF | TGCAGCGTAGCCGGGACAGGAGGTTATGGCTACACCTTC
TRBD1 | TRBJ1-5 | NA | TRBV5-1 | CASSLGTGGPNQPQHF | TGCGCCAGCAGCCTGGGGACAGGGGGCCCCAATCAGCCCCAGCATTTT
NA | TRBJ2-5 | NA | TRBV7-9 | CASSFWKETQYF | TGTGCCAGCAGCTTCTGGAAAGAGACCCAGTACTTC
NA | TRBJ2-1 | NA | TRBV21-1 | CASSKEGSRQTPSYNEQFF | TGTGCCAGCAGCAAAGAGGGGAGTAGACAGACGCCTTCATACAATGAGCAGTTCTTC
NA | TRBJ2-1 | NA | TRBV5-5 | CASSSDSHPSNEQFF | TGTGCCAGCAGCTCGGACTCACACCCTTCCAATGAGCAGTTCTTC
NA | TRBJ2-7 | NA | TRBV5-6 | CASSIRRDGPF | TGTGCCAGCAGCATACGCCGGGACGGACCCTTC
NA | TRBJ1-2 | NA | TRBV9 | CASSVGQGTNYGYTF | TGTGCCAGCAGCGTAGGGCAGGGAACTAACTATGGCTACACCTTC
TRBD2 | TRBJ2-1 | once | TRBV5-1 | CASSHSGTSGYNEQFF | TGCGCCAGCAGCCACTCCGGGACTAGCGGCTACAATGAGCAGTTCTTC
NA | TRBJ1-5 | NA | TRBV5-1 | CASSLDPNNQPQHF | TGCGCCAGCAGCTTGGATCCTAATAATCAGCCCCAGCATTTT
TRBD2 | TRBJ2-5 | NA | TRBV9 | CASSVAPGLAQETQYF | TGTGCCAGCAGCGTAGCCCCGGGACTAGCCCAAGAGACCCAGTACTTC
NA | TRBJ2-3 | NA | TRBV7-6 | CASSLVPGTDTQYF | TGTGCCAGCAGCTTAGTACCGGGCACAGATACGCAGTATTTT
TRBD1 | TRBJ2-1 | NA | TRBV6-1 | CASSSPGTGNYEQFF | TGTGCCAGCAGTTCACCCGGGACAGGGAATTATGAGCAGTTCTTC
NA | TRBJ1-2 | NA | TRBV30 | CAWSHYLSTEPYGYTF | TGTGCCTGGAGTCACTACCTCTCGACAGAACCCTATGGCTACACCTTC
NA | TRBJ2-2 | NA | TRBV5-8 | CASSRFVELRRELFF | TGTGCCAGCAGCCGGTTTGTCGAACTCCGCCGGGAGCTGTTTTTT
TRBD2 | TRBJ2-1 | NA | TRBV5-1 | CASSSRAGPPSYNEQFF | TGCGCCAGCAGCTCACGAGCGGGACCCCCCTCCTACAATGAGCAGTTCTTC
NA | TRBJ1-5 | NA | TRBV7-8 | CASSRDFQTYQPQHF | TGTGCCAGCAGTCGGGACTTCCAAACTTATCAGCCCCAGCATTTT
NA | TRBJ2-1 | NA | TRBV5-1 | CASRTPTKLEQFF | TGCGCCAGCAGAACCCCGACTAAGCTGGAGCAGTTCTTC
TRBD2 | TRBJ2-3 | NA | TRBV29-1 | CSVWRGLAGITDTQYF | TGCAGCGTTTGGCGGGGACTAGCGGGGATCACAGATACGCAGTATTTT
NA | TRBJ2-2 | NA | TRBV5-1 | CASSLADHTGELFF | TGCGCCAGCAGCTTGGCCGATCACACCGGGGAGCTGTTTTTT
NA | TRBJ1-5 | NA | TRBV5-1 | CASSLGAGQNQPQHF | TGCGCCAGCAGCTTGGGGGCAGGCCAAAATCAGCCCCAGCATTTT